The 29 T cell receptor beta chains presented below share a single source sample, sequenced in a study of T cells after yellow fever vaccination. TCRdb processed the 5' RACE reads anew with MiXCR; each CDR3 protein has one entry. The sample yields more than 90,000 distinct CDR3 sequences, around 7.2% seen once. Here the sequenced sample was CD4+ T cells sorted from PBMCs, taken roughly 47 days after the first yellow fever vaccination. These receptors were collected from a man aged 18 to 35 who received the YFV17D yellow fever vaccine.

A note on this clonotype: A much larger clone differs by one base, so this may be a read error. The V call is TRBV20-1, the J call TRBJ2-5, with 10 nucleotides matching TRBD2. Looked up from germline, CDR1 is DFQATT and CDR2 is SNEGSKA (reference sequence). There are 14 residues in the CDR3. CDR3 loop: CIALSGGDQETQYF. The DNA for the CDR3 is TGCATTGCCCTAAGCGGGGGGGACCAAGAGACCCAGTACTTC.

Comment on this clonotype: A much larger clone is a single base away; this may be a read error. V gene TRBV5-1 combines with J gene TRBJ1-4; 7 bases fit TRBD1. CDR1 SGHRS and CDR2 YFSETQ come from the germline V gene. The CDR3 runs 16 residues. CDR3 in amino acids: CASSLATANRGEILFF. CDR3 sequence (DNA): TGCGCCAGCAGCTTGGCCACGGCCAACAGGGGAGAAATACTGTTTTTT.

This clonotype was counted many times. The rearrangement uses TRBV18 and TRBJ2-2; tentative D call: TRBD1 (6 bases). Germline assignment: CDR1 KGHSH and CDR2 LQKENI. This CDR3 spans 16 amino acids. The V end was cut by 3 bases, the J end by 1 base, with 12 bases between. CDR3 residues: CASSPQRTENTGELFF. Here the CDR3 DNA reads TGTGCCAGCTCACCGCAAAGGACAGAGAACACCGGGGAGCTGTTTTTT.

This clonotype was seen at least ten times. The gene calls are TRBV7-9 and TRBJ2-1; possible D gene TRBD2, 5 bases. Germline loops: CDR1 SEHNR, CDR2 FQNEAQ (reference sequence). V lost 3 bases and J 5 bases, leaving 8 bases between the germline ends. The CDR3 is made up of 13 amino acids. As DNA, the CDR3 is TGTGCCAGCAGCTTGGTACTAGACAATGAGCAGTTCTTC. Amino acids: CASSLVLDNEQFF.

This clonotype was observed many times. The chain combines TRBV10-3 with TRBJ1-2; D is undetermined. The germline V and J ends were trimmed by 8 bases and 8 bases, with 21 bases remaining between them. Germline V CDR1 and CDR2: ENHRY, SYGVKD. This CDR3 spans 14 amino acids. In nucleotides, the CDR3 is TGTGCCATCCGAGTACTGGGTAGGTCGGGCGGCTACACCTTC. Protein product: CAIRVLGRSGGYTF.

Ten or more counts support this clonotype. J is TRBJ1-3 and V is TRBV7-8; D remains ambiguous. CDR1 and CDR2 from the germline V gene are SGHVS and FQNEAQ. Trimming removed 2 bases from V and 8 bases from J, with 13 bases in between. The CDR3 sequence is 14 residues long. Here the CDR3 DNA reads TGTGCCAGCAGCTTAATCCGATCCGGGGACACCATATATTTT. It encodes CASSLIRSGDTIYF.

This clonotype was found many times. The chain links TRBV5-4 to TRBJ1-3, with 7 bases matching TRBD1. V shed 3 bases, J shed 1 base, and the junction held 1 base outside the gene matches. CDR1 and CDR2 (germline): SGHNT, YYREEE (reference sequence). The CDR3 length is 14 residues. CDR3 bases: TGTGCCAGCAGCTCGACAGGGTCTGGAAACACCATATATTTT. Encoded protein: CASSSTGSGNTIYF. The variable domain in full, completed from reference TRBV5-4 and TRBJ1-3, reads ETGVTQSPTHLIKTRGQQVTLRCSSQSGHNTVSWYQQALGQGPQFIFQYYREEENGRGNFPPRFSGLQFPNYSSELNVNALELDDSALYLCASSSTGSGNTIYFGEGSWLTVV.

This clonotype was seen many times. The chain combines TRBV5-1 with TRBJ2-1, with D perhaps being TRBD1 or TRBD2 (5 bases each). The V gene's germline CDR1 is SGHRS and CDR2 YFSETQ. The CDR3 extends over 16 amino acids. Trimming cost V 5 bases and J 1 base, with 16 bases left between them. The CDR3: CASRIGATYSYNEQFF. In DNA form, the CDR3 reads TGCGCCAGCAGGATCGGGGCCACCTATTCCTACAATGAGCAGTTCTTC.

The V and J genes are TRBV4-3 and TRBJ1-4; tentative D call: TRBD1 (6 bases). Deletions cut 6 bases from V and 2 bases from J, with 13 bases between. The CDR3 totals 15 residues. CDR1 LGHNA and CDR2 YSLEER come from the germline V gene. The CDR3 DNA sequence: TGCGCCAGCAGACAGGGTTCGGCGACTAATGAAAAACTGTTTTTT. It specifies CASRQGSATNEKLFF.

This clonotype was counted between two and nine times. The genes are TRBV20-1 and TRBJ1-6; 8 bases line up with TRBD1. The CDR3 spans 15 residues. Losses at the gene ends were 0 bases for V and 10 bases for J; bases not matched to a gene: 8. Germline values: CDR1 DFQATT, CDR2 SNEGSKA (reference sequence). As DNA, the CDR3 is TGCAGTGCTAGAGATGGACAGGGAGGCAAGTCACCCCTCCACTTT. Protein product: CSARDGQGGKSPLHF.

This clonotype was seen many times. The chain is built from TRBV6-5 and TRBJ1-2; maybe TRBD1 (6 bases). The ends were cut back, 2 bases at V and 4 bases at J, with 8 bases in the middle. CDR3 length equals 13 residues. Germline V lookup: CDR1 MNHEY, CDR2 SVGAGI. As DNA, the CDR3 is TGTGCCAGCAGTTACGGACAGTCCTATGGCTACACCTTC. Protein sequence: CASSYGQSYGYTF.

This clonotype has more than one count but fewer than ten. The CDR3 sequence: CASRPGTGMGNQPQHF. The CDR3 nucleotides are TGTGCCAGCAGACCAGGGACAGGAATGGGCAATCAGCCCCAGCATTTT. V usage is TRBV6-2 or TRBV6-3 and J usage is TRBJ1-5; 8 nucleotides agree with TRBD1. CDR3 length equals 16 residues. CDR1 and CDR2 (germline): MNHEY, SVGEGT. The V gene end was trimmed by 6 bases and the J gene end by 2 bases; junction bases not matched to a gene: 9.

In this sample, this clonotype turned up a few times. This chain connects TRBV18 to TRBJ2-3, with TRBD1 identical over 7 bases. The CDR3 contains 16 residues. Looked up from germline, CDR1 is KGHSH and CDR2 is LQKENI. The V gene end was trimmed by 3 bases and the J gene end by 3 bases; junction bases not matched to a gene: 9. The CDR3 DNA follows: TGTGCCAGCTCACCGACACAGGGGATCGCGACAGATACGCAGTATTTT. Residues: CASSPTQGIATDTQYF.

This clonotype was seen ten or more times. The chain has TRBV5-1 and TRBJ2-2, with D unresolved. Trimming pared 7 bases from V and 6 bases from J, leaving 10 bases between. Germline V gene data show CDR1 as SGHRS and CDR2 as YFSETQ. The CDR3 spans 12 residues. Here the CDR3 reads CASGRNSGELFF. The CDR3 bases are TGCGCCAGCGGAAGGAATTCCGGGGAGCTGTTTTTT.

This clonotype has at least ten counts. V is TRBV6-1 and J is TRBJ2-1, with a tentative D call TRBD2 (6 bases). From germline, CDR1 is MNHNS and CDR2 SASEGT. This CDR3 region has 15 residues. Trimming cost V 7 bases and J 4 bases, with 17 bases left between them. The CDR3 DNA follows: TGTGCCAGCACAACCCGGGACTTAAAATACAATGAGCAGTTCTTC. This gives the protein CASTTRDLKYNEQFF.

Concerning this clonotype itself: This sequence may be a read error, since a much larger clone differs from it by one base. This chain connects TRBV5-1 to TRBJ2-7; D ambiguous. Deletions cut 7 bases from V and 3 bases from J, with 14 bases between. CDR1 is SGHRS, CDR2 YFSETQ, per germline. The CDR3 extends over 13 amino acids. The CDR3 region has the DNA TGCGCCAGCGGGAAGGGCGAAAGCTACGAGCAGTACTTC. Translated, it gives CASGKGESYEQYF. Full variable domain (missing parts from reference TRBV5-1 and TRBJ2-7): KAGVTQTPRYLIKTRGQQVTLSCSPISGHRSVSWYQQTPGQGLQFLFEYFSETQRNKGNFPGRFSGRQFSNSRSEMNVSTLELGDSALYLCASGKGESYEQYFGPGTRLTVT.

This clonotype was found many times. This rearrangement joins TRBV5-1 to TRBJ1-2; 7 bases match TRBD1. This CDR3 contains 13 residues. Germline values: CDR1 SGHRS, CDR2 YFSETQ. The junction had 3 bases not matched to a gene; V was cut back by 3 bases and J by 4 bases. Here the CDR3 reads CASSSGQPYGYTF. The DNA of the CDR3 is TGCGCCAGCAGCTCGGGACAGCCCTATGGCTACACCTTC.

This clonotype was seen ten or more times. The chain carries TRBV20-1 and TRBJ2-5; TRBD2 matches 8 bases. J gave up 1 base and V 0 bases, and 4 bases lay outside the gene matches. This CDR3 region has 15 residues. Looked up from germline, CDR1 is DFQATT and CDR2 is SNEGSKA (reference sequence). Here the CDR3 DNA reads TGCAGTGCTAGAGAGGTAGCGGGGTTCCAAGAGACCCAGTACTTC. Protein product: CSAREVAGFQETQYF.

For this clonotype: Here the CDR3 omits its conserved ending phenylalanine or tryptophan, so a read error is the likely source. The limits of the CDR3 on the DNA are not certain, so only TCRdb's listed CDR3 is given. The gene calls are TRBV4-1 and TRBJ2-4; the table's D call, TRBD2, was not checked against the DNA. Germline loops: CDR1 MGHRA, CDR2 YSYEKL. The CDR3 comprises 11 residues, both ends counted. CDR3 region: CASSQGRVGPS.

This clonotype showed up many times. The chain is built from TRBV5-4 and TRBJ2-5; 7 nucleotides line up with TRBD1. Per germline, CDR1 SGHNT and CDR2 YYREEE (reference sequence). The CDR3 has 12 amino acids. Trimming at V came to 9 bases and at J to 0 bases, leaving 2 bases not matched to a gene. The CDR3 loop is CAITGDQETQYF. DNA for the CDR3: TGTGCCATTACAGGGGACCAAGAGACCCAGTACTTC. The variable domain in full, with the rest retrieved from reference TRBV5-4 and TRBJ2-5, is ETGVTQSPTHLIKTRGQQVTLRCSSQSGHNTVSWYQQALGQGPQFIFQYYREEENGRGNFPPRFSGLQFPNYSSELNVNALELDDSALYLCAITGDQETQYFGPGTRLLVL.

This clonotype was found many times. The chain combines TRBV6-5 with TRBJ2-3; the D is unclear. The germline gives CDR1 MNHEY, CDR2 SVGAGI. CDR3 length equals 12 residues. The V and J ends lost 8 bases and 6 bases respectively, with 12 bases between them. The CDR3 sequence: CASGYRRDTQYF. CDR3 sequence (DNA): TGTGCCAGCGGCTATAGAAGGGATACGCAGTATTTT.

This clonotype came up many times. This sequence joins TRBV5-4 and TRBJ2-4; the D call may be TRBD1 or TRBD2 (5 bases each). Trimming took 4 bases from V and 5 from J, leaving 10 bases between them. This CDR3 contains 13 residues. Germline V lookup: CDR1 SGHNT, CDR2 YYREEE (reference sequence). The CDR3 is CASSLGTENIQYF. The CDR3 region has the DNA TGTGCCAGCAGCCTCGGGACGGAAAACATTCAGTACTTC.

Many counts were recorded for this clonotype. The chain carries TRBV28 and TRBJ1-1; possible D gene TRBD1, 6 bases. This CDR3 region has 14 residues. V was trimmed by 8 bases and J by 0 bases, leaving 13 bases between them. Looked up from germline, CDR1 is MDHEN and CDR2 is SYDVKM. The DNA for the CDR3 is TGTGCCAGCCGCGCCGGGACAATGAACACTGAAGCTTTCTTT. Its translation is CASRAGTMNTEAFF.

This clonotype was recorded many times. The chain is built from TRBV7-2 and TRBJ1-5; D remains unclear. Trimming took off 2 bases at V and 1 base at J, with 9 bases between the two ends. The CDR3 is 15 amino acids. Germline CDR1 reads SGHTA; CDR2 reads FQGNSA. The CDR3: CASSLQSTSNQPQHF. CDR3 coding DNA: TGTGCCAGCAGCTTACAGAGTACGAGCAATCAGCCCCAGCATTTT. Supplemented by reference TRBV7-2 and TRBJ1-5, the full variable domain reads GAGVSQSPSNKVTEKGKDVELRCDPISGHTALYWYRQSLGQGLEFLIYFQGNSAPDKSGLPSDRFSAERTGGSVSTLTIQRTQQEDSAVYLCASSLQSTSNQPQHFGDGTRLSIL.

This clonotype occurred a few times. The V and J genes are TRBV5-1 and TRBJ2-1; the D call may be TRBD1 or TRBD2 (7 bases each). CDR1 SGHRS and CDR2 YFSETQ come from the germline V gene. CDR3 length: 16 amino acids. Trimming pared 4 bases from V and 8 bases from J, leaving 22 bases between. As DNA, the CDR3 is TGCGCCAGCAGCCCAGGGGGGGACATCTCGTATGATGAGCAGTTCTTC. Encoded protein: CASSPGGDISYDEQFF.

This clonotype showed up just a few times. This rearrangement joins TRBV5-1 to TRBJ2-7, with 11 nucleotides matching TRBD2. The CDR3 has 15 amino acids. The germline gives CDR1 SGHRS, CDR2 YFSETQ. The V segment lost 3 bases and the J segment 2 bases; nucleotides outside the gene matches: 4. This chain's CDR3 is CASSSGTSGAYEQYV. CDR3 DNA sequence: TGCGCCAGCAGCTCCGGGACTAGCGGAGCCTACGAGCAGTACGTC.

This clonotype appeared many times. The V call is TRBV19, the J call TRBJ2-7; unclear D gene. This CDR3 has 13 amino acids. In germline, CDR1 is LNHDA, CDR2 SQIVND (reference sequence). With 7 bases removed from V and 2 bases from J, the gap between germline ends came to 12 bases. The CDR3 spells CASIARLTYEQYV. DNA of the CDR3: TGTGCCAGTATCGCTCGACTGACCTACGAGCAGTACGTC.

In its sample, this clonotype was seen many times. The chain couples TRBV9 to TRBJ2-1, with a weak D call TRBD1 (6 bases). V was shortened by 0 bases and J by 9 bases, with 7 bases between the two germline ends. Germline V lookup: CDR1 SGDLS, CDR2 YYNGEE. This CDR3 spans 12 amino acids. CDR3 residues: CASSVVRGEQFF. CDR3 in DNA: TGTGCCAGCAGCGTAGTCAGGGGTGAGCAGTTCTTC.

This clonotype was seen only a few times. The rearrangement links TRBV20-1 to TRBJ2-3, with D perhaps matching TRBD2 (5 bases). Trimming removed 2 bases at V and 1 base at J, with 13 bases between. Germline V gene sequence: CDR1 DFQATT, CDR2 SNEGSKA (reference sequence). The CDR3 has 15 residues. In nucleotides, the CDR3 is TGCAGTGCTAGACCCCCCCTGGGAGGCACAGATACGCAGTATTTT. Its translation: CSARPPLGGTDTQYF.